The 10 T cell receptor beta chains given below trace back to one sample, sequenced in a study of blood T cells in healthy people across ages. A second about 6 to 11 cycle PCR used barcoded and J-beta primers. TCRdb re-called the 5' RACE reads with MiXCR, one entry per CDR3 protein. The data contain hundreds of thousands of distinct CDR3 sequences, roughly 50% of them singletons. Sequences were obtained from blood. These receptors were taken from a man between 40 and 49 years old in good health.

V usage is TRBV7-2 and J usage is TRBJ1-6; no clear D. The CDR3 is 12 amino acids. V gave up 5 bases and J gave up 7 bases, with 6 bases separating them. Germline CDR1 SGHTA, CDR2 FQGNSA. CDR3: CASSAINSPLHF. CDR3 in DNA: TGTGCCAGCAGCGCAATAAATTCACCCCTCCACTTT.

This clonotype has just a few counts. The chain carries TRBV3-1 and TRBJ2-7, with D perhaps assigned TRBD1 or TRBD2 (6 bases each). V was cut by 4 bases and J by 3 bases, with 19 bases left in between. The CDR3 covers 16 residues. Germline CDR1 reads LGHDT; CDR2 reads YNNKEL (reference sequence). CDR3 DNA: TGTGCCAGCAGCCCACGGGTACGGGGGCCTTACTACGAGCAGTACTTC. Protein sequence: CASSPRVRGPYYEQYF.

This clonotype was detected once. One end of the junction varies from germline; a read error may be responsible. The CDR3 nucleotides are TGTGCCAGCAGGCTACAGGGCACAGAGACGCAGTATTTT. Protein: CASRLQGTETQYF. V gene TRBV27 combines with J gene TRBJ2-3; maybe TRBD1 (6 bases). Germline CDR1 reads MNHEY; CDR2 reads SMNVEV (reference sequence). The CDR3 totals 13 residues.

The genes are TRBV15 and TRBJ1-1, with D perhaps TRBD1 (5 bases). The V and J ends lost 2 bases and 3 bases respectively, with 13 bases between them. There are 15 residues in the CDR3. The V gene's germline CDR1 is LNHNV and CDR2 YYDKDF (reference sequence). CDR3 bases: TGTGCCACCAGCAGAAGTCAGGGATGGGACACTGAAGCTTTCTTT. This gives the protein CATSRSQGWDTEAFF.

The rearrangement joins TRBV5-1 to TRBJ1-4; D might be TRBD1 (5 bases). This CDR3 comprises 16 residues. The ends were cut back, 0 bases at V and 7 bases at J, with 16 bases in the middle. Germline CDR1 reads SGHRS; CDR2 reads YFSETQ. The CDR3 sequence: CASSLAPGTASEKLFF. As DNA, the CDR3 is TGCGCCAGCAGCTTGGCGCCTGGGACGGCGAGTGAAAAACTGTTTTTT. Combining the CDR3 with reference TRBV5-1 and TRBJ1-4 gives the whole variable domain KAGVTQTPRYLIKTRGQQVTLSCSPISGHRSVSWYQQTPGQGLQFLFEYFSETQRNKGNFPGRFSGRQFSNSRSEMNVSTLELGDSALYLCASSLAPGTASEKLFFGSGTQLSVL.

This clonotype was counted once. The gene calls are TRBV20-1 and TRBJ2-7, with 10 nucleotides matching TRBD2. Germline assignment: CDR1 DFQATT and CDR2 SNEGSKA (reference sequence). Trimming at V came to 1 base and at J to 2 bases, leaving 5 bases not matched to a gene. The CDR3 consists of 15 residues. DNA for the CDR3: TGCAGTGCTAGAGCTAGCGGGGGACCCACCTACGAGCAGTACTTC. Its protein is CSARASGGPTYEQYF.

The chain combines TRBV14 with TRBJ2-1; D is unclear. The CDR3 contains 13 residues. The germline V and J ends were trimmed by 4 bases and 8 bases, with 12 bases remaining between them. CDR1 is SGHDN and CDR2 is FVKESK in the germline V gene. Here the CDR3 reads CASSPRQWDEQFF. In nucleotides, the CDR3 is TGTGCCAGCAGCCCGCGCCAATGGGATGAGCAGTTCTTC. Combining the CDR3 with reference TRBV14 and TRBJ2-1 gives the whole variable domain EAGVTQFPSHSVIEKGQTVTLRCDPISGHDNLYWYRRVMGKEIKFLLHFVKESKQDESGMPNNRFLAERTGGTYSTLKVQPAELEDSGVYFCASSPRQWDEQFFGPGTRLTVL.

This sequence joins TRBV5-6 and TRBJ2-1; maybe TRBD2 (6 bases). CDR3 length: 15 residues. V was pared by 4 bases and J by 2 bases, with 13 bases between. Looked up from germline, CDR1 is SGHDT and CDR2 is YYEEEE. The CDR3 here is CASSHTGGTYNEQFF. CDR3 DNA: TGTGCCAGCAGCCACACAGGCGGGACCTACAATGAGCAGTTCTTC.

The V and J genes are TRBV7-8 and TRBJ2-3; D may be TRBD2 (7 bases). Between the trimmed V and J ends, which lost 1 base and 4 bases, there was a span of 12 bases. The germline gives CDR1 SGHVS, CDR2 FQNEAQ. The CDR3 consists of 15 residues. CDR3 sequence (DNA): TGTGCCAGCAGCTTAGTCGGGGGGCCGGCAGATACGCAGTATTTT. Its translation: CASSLVGGPADTQYF.

V usage is TRBV7-9 and J usage is TRBJ1-2; no clear D. CDR1 is SEHNR, CDR2 FQNEAQ, per germline (reference sequence). Trimming pared 5 bases from V and 5 bases from J, leaving 15 bases between. This CDR3 has 14 amino acids. The CDR3 DNA reads as TGTGCCAGCAGCCCTAGGACGGAACAGTATGGCTACACCTTC. Translated: CASSPRTEQYGYTF. The complete variable domain, with remaining parts taken from reference TRBV7-9 and TRBJ1-2, reads DTGVSQNPRHKITKRGQNVTFRCDPISEHNRLYWYRQTLGQGPEFLTYFQNEAQLEKSRLLSDRFSAERPKGSFSTLEIQRTEQGDSAMYLCASSPRTEQYGYTFGSGTRLTVV.